This is a list of T cell receptor beta chains from one sample in a study of CD8+ T cells in alopecia areata. Assay: immunoSEQ multiplex PCR; the TCRdb copy retains only in-frame clones and omits some. The table shows 150,000 or so clones, with roughly 44% occurring only once. The sequenced material came from CD4+ T cells sorted from blood. The receptors were sampled from a human donor with alopecia areata. CDR3s include the opening cysteine and the closing phenylalanine or tryptophan. The D gene is left open where the match is weak. Some rows mark clone size as missing; the rest say once, few, many or name a class of expanded clone.

d_gene | j_gene | abundance | v_gene | CDR3nt | CDR3aa
- | TRBJ2-7 | - | TRBV28 | TGTGCCAGCGGGAACTACTACGAGCAGTACTTC | CASGNYYEQYF
TRBD1 | TRBJ2-2 | - | TRBV2 | TGTGCCACAGGACAGGTGGCGACCGGGGAGCTGTTTTTT | CATGQVATGELFF
- | TRBJ2-1 | once | TRBV7-2 | TGTGCCAGCAGCGGGGCCTGGAGGAACGAGCAGTTCTTC | CASSGAWRNEQFF
- | TRBJ2-3 | - | TRBV9 | TGTGCCAGCAGTCAAAAATCCCGCACAGATACGCAGTATTTT | CASSQKSRTDTQYF
- | TRBJ1-5 | - | TRBV27 | TGTGCCAGCAGTAAACAGGTTTTCCAGCCCCAGCATTTT | CASSKQVFQPQHF
TRBD1 | TRBJ1-2 | - | TRBV27 | TGTGCCAGCAGTCAAACAGGGGGCAATTACTATGGCTACACCTTC | CASSQTGGNYYGYTF
TRBD2 | TRBJ2-5 | - | TRBV29-1 | TGCAGCGTTGTTATTCGGCTAGCGGGAGCGGAGACCCAGTACTTC | CSVVIRLAGAETQYF
TRBD1 | TRBJ2-1 | - | TRBV6-4 | TGTGCCAGCAGTCGGGACAGGGGAGTCTATGAGCAGTTCTTC | CASSRDRGVYEQFF
TRBD2 | TRBJ2-7 | once | TRBV5-1 | TGCGCCAGCAGCTCATCTCGGGACTACTACGAGCAGTACTTC | CASSSSRDYYEQYF
- | TRBJ2-1 | - | TRBV29-1 | TGCAGCGTTGCGGAAGGGTACAGTGAGCAGTTCTTC | CSVAEGYSEQFF
- | TRBJ2-5 | few | TRBV29-1 | TGCAGTCTATTCCCCCCGGGGGTCCAAGAGACCCAGTACTTC | CSLFPPGVQETQYF
TRBD1 | TRBJ2-5 | few | TRBV28 | TGTGCCAGCAGTACCCTGGACAGGGGGAAGACCCAGTACTTC | CASSTLDRGKTQYF
- | TRBJ2-3 | few | TRBV19 | TGTGCCAGTAGTATACTCCATGCGGGTGATACGCAGTATTTT | CASSILHAGDTQYF
- | TRBJ2-1 | few | TRBV25-1 | TGTGCCAGCAGTGACTACAATGAGCAGTTCTTC | CASSDYNEQFF
- | TRBJ1-2 | - | TRBV27 | TGTGCCAGCAGTAAACAGGGACTGATCTATGGCTACACCTTC | CASSKQGLIYGYTF
- | TRBJ2-7 | - | TRBV7-2 | TGTGCCAGCAGCCACCTTCGAGGGGGGGGCTACGAGCAGTACTTC | CASSHLRGGGYEQYF
- | TRBJ2-7 | - | TRBV5-1 | TGCGCCAGCAGCTTGGCCTCAGACCCCTACGAGCAGTACTTC | CASSLASDPYEQYF
TRBD2 | TRBJ2-7 | few | TRBV5-1 | TGCGCCAGCAGCCTAGCGGGAGGGTGGTCCTACGAGCAGTACTTC | CASSLAGGWSYEQYF
TRBD2 | TRBJ2-1 | - | TRBV2 | TGTGCCAGCAGTGAACCTGGGTTAGCGGGTGCTCGGGGTGAGCAGTTCTTC | CASSEPGLAGARGEQFF
- | TRBJ2-7 | - | TRBV13 | TGTGCCAGCAGCTTACGCGGGTTGCAGTACTTC | CASSLRGLQYF
TRBD1 | TRBJ2-2 | few | TRBV5-1 | TGCGCCAGCAGCTCGGGACAGGGCTTTTCCGGGGAGCTGTTTTTT | CASSSGQGFSGELFF
- | TRBJ1-2 | - | TRBV28 | TGTGCCAGCAGTTCCCCCGAGGGACCGGGGAACTATGGCTACACCTTC | CASSSPEGPGNYGYTF
TRBD2 | TRBJ2-1 | - | TRBV5-4 | TGTGCCAGCAGCCATTCCACCCCAACCGGGACTAGCCTCCAAGGGCAGTTCTTC | CASSHSTPTGTSLQGQFF
TRBD2 | TRBJ2-7 | - | TRBV29-1 | TGCAGCGCCCGGACTAGCTCCTACGAGCAGTACTTC | CSARTSSYEQYF
- | TRBJ2-5 | - | TRBV7-9 | TGTGCCAGCAGCAGAGGACACCCGGGACGGGGGGCTGAGACCCAGTACTTC | CASSRGHPGRGAETQYF
TRBD2 | TRBJ2-4 | - | TRBV7-2 | TGTGCCAGCAGCCCGCCCCCTCCTTTAGCGGGAGGGCCGGGAAACATTCAGTACTTC | CASSPPPPLAGGPGNIQYF
- | TRBJ2-3 | few | TRBV4-1 | TGCGCCAGCAGCCATAGCACAGATACGCAGTATTTT | CASSHSTDTQYF
TRBD1 | TRBJ2-7 | - | TRBV18 | TGTGCCAGCTCACCAAGTTTGGACAGGCCCTACGAGCAGTACTTC | CASSPSLDRPYEQYF
- | TRBJ2-1 | - | TRBV5-1 | TGCGCCAGCAGCTTGGACAGCCTGTACAATGAGCAGTTCTTC | CASSLDSLYNEQFF
- | TRBJ2-7 | few | TRBV10-3 | TGTGCCATCAGTGTCGGGGGATACGAGCAGTACTTC | CAISVGGYEQYF
- | TRBJ2-3 | - | TRBV5-1 | TGCGCCAGCAGCCTAGACACAGATACGCAGTATTTT | CASSLDTDTQYF
- | TRBJ2-7 | few | TRBV27 | TGTGCCAGCAGTTTAAAAGACAGTCTCTACGAGCAGTACTTC | CASSLKDSLYEQYF
- | TRBJ2-1 | - | TRBV7-3 | TGTGCCAGCAGCCCAGGCGTTGGGGGAGTCGATGAGCAGTTCTTC | CASSPGVGGVDEQFF
- | TRBJ1-1 | - | TRBV29-1 | TGCAGCTTTTCAGAGAACACTGAAGCTTTCTTT | CSFSENTEAFF
TRBD2 | TRBJ2-1 | few | TRBV29-1 | TGCAGCGTCGAAACCGGGACTAGCGTCTACAATGAGCAGTTCTTC | CSVETGTSVYNEQFF
TRBD1 | TRBJ2-2 | - | TRBV5-4 | TGTGCCAGCAGCACGGGACAGCCCGGGGAGCTGTTTTTT | CASSTGQPGELFF
- | TRBJ1-1 | - | TRBV28 | TGTGCCAGCATATCCAACCCGAGGTCCGCTTTCTTT | CASISNPRSAFF
- | TRBJ2-2 | - | TRBV7-9 | TGTGCCAGCAGCTTGGCGGTGGCGAACACCGGGGAGCTGTTTTTT | CASSLAVANTGELFF
- | TRBJ2-1 | - | TRBV15 | TGTGCCACCAGCAGAGGCCAACCGCAAAACAATGAGCAGTTCTTC | CATSRGQPQNNEQFF
- | TRBJ2-5 | few | TRBV5-6 | TGTGCCAGCAGCCTAGGAATGCCGGGACTCAGCCAAGAGACCCAGTACTTC | CASSLGMPGLSQETQYF
TRBD2 | TRBJ2-5 | - | TRBV28 | TGTGCCATCTCTAGGGAGGGACGGGAGACCCAGTACTTC | CAISREGRETQYF
- | TRBJ1-4 | few | TRBV4-1 | TGCGCCAGCAAGAGGGGAGAGACAACTAATGAAAAACTGTTTTTT | CASKRGETTNEKLFF
- | TRBJ2-3 | few | TRBV5-1 | TGCGCCAGCAGCCCACCTAGCACAGATACGCAGTATTTT | CASSPPSTDTQYF
- | TRBJ2-6 | few | TRBV2 | TGTGCCAGCAAATGGGGAAGGGCATTCTCTGGGGCCAACGTCCTGACTTTC | CASKWGRAFSGANVLTF
TRBD2 | TRBJ2-1 | few | TRBV28 | TGTGCGGCTGGCGGGAGGGCCTACAATGAGCAGTTCTTC | CAAGGRAYNEQFF
- | TRBJ2-7 | few | TRBV5-4 | TGTGCCAGCAGCTCGGACGGTCACGAGCAGTACTTC | CASSSDGHEQYF
- | TRBJ2-7 | - | TRBV18 | TGTGCCAGCTCACCCGACAGGGAGGGAACCTACGAGCAGTACTTC | CASSPDREGTYEQYF
- | TRBJ2-1 | few | TRBV5-1 | TGCGCCAGCAGCTTGGTGGACTACGAGCAGTTCTTC | CASSLVDYEQFF
TRBD2 | TRBJ2-1 | - | TRBV30 | TGTGCCTGGAGTGTACCCCTCGCTAGCGGGATCGCGGGTGAGCAGTTCTTC | CAWSVPLASGIAGEQFF
TRBD1 | TRBJ1-5 | - | TRBV6-5 | TGTGCCAGCAGTGGTACAGGGGGCAATCAGCCCCAGCATTTT | CASSGTGGNQPQHF
- | TRBJ2-7 | few | TRBV27 | TGTGCCACCCAGGGCCCGAGCTCCTACGAGCAGTACTTC | CATQGPSSYEQYF